The source of this TCR beta chain is a study of T cell clones after liver transplantation. This table comes from immunoSEQ multiplex PCR, and its TCRdb copy is limited to in-frame clones, with some not included. This table holds 55,000 to 75,000 clones, more than 85% found once. The germline gives CDR1 MDHEN, CDR2 SYDVKM. The V end was cut by 5 bases, the J end by 0 bases, with 10 bases between. The CDR3 extends over 14 amino acids. The source was CD4+ T cells from blood, collected less than 28 months after liver transplant. This sequence joins TRBV28 and TRBJ1-2, with D unresolved. This clonotype originated in a human patient who received a liver transplant. Some T cells could come from the graft donor. As DNA, the CDR3 is TGTGCCAGCAGTCTCCTGATATCTAACTATGGCTACACCTTC. Residues: CASSLLISNYGYTF.